Listed below are T cell receptor beta chains from one sample, sequenced in a study of T cells after yellow fever vaccination. Each CDR3 protein gets one entry after TCRdb re-called the 5' RACE reads with MiXCR. This table holds about 550,000 distinct CDR3 sequences, 19% found once. The input for sequencing was PBMCs, taken 15 days after the yellow fever booster vaccination. These receptors all come from a man between 25 and 39 years old who received the YFV17D yellow fever vaccine. The CDR3 runs from the conserved cysteine through the conserved F or W. Each record gives: V gene, J gene, D gene, clone size, CDR3 DNA, CDR3 protein. The D gene is left open where the match is weak. Rows give clone size only sometimes, using once, few, many, or a class for an expanded clone.

>TRBV3-1|TRBJ2-4|TRBD1|NA
TGTGCCAGCAGCCAAGATCGGACAGGGCGAAACATTCAGTACTTC
CASSQDRTGRNIQYF
>TRBV4-2|TRBJ2-6|NA|few
TGTGCCAGCAGCCCGGAACACAGCTCTGGGGCCAACGTCCTGACTTTC
CASSPEHSSGANVLTF
>TRBV9|TRBJ2-7|NA|once
TGTGCCAGCAGCCCAACCCTTACCTTGGGCTTGTACGAGCAGTACTTC
CASSPTLTLGLYEQYF
>TRBV6-5|TRBJ2-1|TRBD2|NA
TGTGCCAGCAGTTACTCGATTAGAGCTCGGGAGGGCGGATACAATGAGCAGTTCTTC
CASSYSIRAREGGYNEQFF
>TRBV5-1|TRBJ1-2|NA|few
TGCGCCAGCAGTCAGGGGCCCTTCGATGGCTACACCTTC
CASSQGPFDGYTF
>TRBV29-1|TRBJ2-1|TRBD2|NA
TGCAGCGGGGGGGGCTCCTACAATGAGCAGTTCTTC
CSGGGSYNEQFF
>TRBV7-9|TRBJ2-7|NA|NA
TGTGCCAGCATCCTAAACCTATCGGGCCAGTCCTACGAGCAGTACTTC
CASILNLSGQSYEQYF
>TRBV20-1|TRBJ2-1|NA|NA
TGCAGTGCTAGAGGGGAAAGCATTGAGCAGTTCTTC
CSARGESIEQFF
>TRBV10-3|TRBJ2-2|NA|few
TGTGCCCTCAGACCGAACACCGGGGAGCTGTTTTTT
CALRPNTGELFF
>TRBV6-5|TRBJ2-5|TRBD1|NA
TGTGCCAGCAGTTATGGACAGGGGCTATTGAAGACCCAGTACTTC
CASSYGQGLLKTQYF
>TRBV12-3/TRBV12-4|TRBJ2-2|NA|many
TGTGCCAGCAGCTTAGGGGGCACCGGGGAGCTGTTTTTT
CASSLGGTGELFF
>TRBV7-6|TRBJ2-3|TRBD2|NA
TGTGCCAGCAGCACAACTAGCGGGCGCGGGGATACGCAGTATTTT
CASSTTSGRGDTQYF
>TRBV18|TRBJ1-4|NA|few
TGTGCCAGCTCACTGCAGGTGCCTGAAAAACTGTTTTTT
CASSLQVPEKLFF
>TRBV2|TRBJ2-1|TRBD2|NA
TGTGCCAGCAGCCCCGGGATCGGGGCGGGAGGTTCCCCCAATGAGCAGTTCTTC
CASSPGIGAGGSPNEQFF
>TRBV5-1|TRBJ2-3|TRBD2|NA
TGCGCCAGCAGCCCCGGACTAGCGGGAGACTCAGATACGCAGTATTTT
CASSPGLAGDSDTQYF
>TRBV11-2|TRBJ2-5|TRBD1|NA
TGTGCCAGCAGCTTAAGGGACAGCCGAGAGACCCAGTACTTC
CASSLRDSRETQYF
>TRBV19|TRBJ2-1|NA|few
TGTGCCATCCGACCGGCGGTCCCCTACAATGAGCAGTTCTTC
CAIRPAVPYNEQFF
>TRBV7-6|TRBJ2-2|TRBD1|many
TGTGCCAGCAGCCCAACAGGGGGCATCGGGGAGCTGTTTTTT
CASSPTGGIGELFF
>TRBV6-1|TRBJ2-7|NA|few
TGTGCCAGCAGTGAACAGGGTTCGGTCTACGAGCAGTACTTC
CASSEQGSVYEQYF
>TRBV6-7|TRBJ2-3|TRBD2|few
TGTGCCAGCAGTTACCCCGCTAGCGGGAGGGTGTCAGATACGCAGTATTTT
CASSYPASGRVSDTQYF
>TRBV2|TRBJ1-1|NA|NA
TGTGCCAGCAGAGCTAACCGGGAGGGAGTTGAAGCTTTCTTT
CASRANREGVEAFF
>TRBV6-1|TRBJ2-6|NA|few
TGTGCCAGCAGTATTGGGCTAGGGTTCGGGGCCAACGTCCTGACTTTC
CASSIGLGFGANVLTF
>TRBV6-5|TRBJ2-1|TRBD2|few
TGTGCCAGCAGTTACTTGGCGCGGGGGATACAAGACGAGCAGTTCTTC
CASSYLARGIQDEQFF
>TRBV10-3|TRBJ1-5|NA|NA
TGTGCCATCTCTCGGGAAGGGGGAGCACAGCCCCAGCATTTT
CAISREGGAQPQHF
>TRBV5-1|TRBJ2-5|TRBD1|NA
TGCGCCAGCAGCTTGGAACGAGGACAGGCGCAAGAGACCCAGTACTTC
CASSLERGQAQETQYF
>TRBV5-1|TRBJ1-2|NA|NA
TGCGCCAGTCGTCAGGAGCTCCCTAACTATGGCTACACCTTC
CASRQELPNYGYTF
>TRBV20-1|TRBJ2-1|NA|few
TGCAGTGCTCAGCTGGGACTGGGATACAATGAGCAGTTCTTC
CSAQLGLGYNEQFF
>TRBV20-1|TRBJ2-7|NA|few
TGCAGTGCTAGCATGCCAGGGGTCCCCTCCTACGAGCAGTACTTC
CSASMPGVPSYEQYF
>TRBV20-1|TRBJ2-7|TRBD1|NA
TGCAGTGCCGACACAGGGGGCCCCTACGAGCAGTACTTC
CSADTGGPYEQYF
>TRBV7-2|TRBJ2-5|TRBD2|NA
TGTGCCAGCAGCTTAGCGCTTCAGGCGGGAGTAAAGACCCAGTACTTC
CASSLALQAGVKTQYF
>TRBV18|TRBJ2-2|NA|few
TGTGCCAGCTCACCACGGCCCCAATCCGGGGAGCTGTTTTTT
CASSPRPQSGELFF
>TRBV20-1|TRBJ2-1|TRBD2|few
TGCAGTGCTAGGTCACGGTCTAGCGGGAAATTGTGGTATGAGCAGTTCTTC
CSARSRSSGKLWYEQFF
>TRBV9|TRBJ2-3|NA|few
TGTGCCAGCAGCGACCGTAGCGGCGCGGATACAAATACGCAGTATTTT
CASSDRSGADTNTQYF
>TRBV15|TRBJ2-2|TRBD2|NA
TGTGCCACCAGCAGAGCCGGGACTAGATCCACCGGGGAGCTGTTTTTT
CATSRAGTRSTGELFF
>TRBV4-3|TRBJ1-6|NA|few
TGCGCCAGCAGCCAAGATCAACAGGGAGGTTCACCCCTCCACTTT
CASSQDQQGGSPLHF
>TRBV7-2|TRBJ2-7|NA|NA
TGTGCCAGCAGCCCACGGGGGAAGACCTACTACGAGCAGTACTTC
CASSPRGKTYYEQYF
>TRBV20-1|TRBJ1-1|NA|NA
TGCAGTGCTAGAGATCAGAGGGGGATAGGAGATATAACGAACACTGAAGCTTTCTTT
CSARDQRGIGDITNTEAFF
>TRBV5-1|TRBJ2-2|NA|few
TGCGCCAGCAGCTTGTTGCGCCAGATGAACACCGGGGAGCTGTTTTTT
CASSLLRQMNTGELFF
>TRBV24-1|TRBJ2-5|NA|NA
TGTGCCACCAGTGATCCCTCCGGGGGAGAAGAGACCCAGTACTTC
CATSDPSGGEETQYF
>TRBV20-1|TRBJ2-1|TRBD2|NA
TGCAGTGCTAGATCCAGACTAGCGGGGGCTGACAATGAGCAGTTCTTC
CSARSRLAGADNEQFF
>TRBV10-3|TRBJ2-1|TRBD2|few
TGTGCCATCAGTTTTGCGGGAGAGACTGAGCAGTTCTTC
CAISFAGETEQFF
>TRBV27|TRBJ2-1|NA|few
TGTGCCAGCAGTTTATTGGACACGGGACTTTACAATGAGCAGTTCTTC
CASSLLDTGLYNEQFF
>TRBV14|TRBJ1-1|TRBD1|few
TGTGCCAGCATCGACCTAAGGGGGCAGGGGCAAACTGAAGCTTTCTTT
CASIDLRGQGQTEAFF
>TRBV6-5|TRBJ2-3|NA|few
TGTGCCAGCTCCACCCCCGGGGATACGCAGTATTTT
CASSTPGDTQYF
>TRBV28|TRBJ2-7|TRBD1|few
TGTGCCAGCAGTTCGACCGGGACAGGGGTACTCGAGCAGTACTTC
CASSSTGTGVLEQYF
>TRBV15|TRBJ2-3|NA|few
TGTGCCACCAGCATTACTAGTAGCGCAGATACGCAGTATTTT
CATSITSSADTQYF